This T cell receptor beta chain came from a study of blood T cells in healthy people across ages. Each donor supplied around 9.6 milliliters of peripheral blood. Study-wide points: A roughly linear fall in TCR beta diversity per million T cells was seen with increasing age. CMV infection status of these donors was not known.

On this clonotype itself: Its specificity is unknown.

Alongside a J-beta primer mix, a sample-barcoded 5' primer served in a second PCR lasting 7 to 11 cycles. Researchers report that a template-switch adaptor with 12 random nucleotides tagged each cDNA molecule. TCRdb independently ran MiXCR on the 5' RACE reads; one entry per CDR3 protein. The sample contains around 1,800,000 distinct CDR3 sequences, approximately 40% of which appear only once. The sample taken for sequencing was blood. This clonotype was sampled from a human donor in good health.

The CDR3 here is CASSLRVEGIQYF. The CDR3 DNA follows: TGTGCCAGCAGTTTAAGGGTAGAGGGCATCCAGTACTTC. This chain joins TRBV12-3 or TRBV12-4 and TRBJ2-4, with D maybe TRBD2 (5 bases). There are 13 residues in the CDR3. Trimming shortened V by 2 bases and J by 13 bases, and 15 bases separated the two germline ends.